These 13 T cell receptor beta chains share one sample of origin, sequenced in a study of T cell changes during pregnancy in multiple sclerosis. Data came from immunoSEQ multiplex PCR; TCRdb stores just in-frame clones and leaves some out. The data contain tens of thousands of clones, 90% of them seen just once; the ten biggest clones take up about 0.75%. The sample here was CD4+ T cells from peripheral blood mononuclear cells, taken before pregnancy. The receptors here all came from a female donor with multiple sclerosis, enrolled in a pregnancy study.

The rearrangement joins TRBV7-2 to TRBJ1-2; 7 bases map to TRBD1. Germline-derived CDR1 and CDR2 are SGHTA and FQGNSA. The CDR3 length is 14 residues. Trimming removed 5 bases from V and 3 bases from J; junction bases left unmatched: 6. CDR3 DNA: TGTGCCAGCAGCCAGCATGGACAGGACTATGGCTACACCTTC. Its protein product is CASSQHGQDYGYTF.

The chain couples TRBV9 to TRBJ1-2, with a possible D match to TRBD1 (6 bases). Germline CDR1 SGDLS, CDR2 YYNGEE. Trimming removed 0 bases from V and 3 bases from J, with 6 bases in between. CDR3 length: 13 amino acids. DNA for the CDR3: TGTGCCAGCAGCGTAGGACAGGACTATGGCTACACCTTC. Translation gives CASSVGQDYGYTF.

This CDR3 is CASSASYPNTGELFF. The CDR3 nucleotides read TGTGCCAGCAGCGCGAGCTATCCGAACACCGGGGAGCTGTTTTTT. The chain has TRBV9 and TRBJ2-2; D not resolved. The V end lost 3 bases, the J end lost 0 bases, and 9 bases lay between the germline ends. The CDR3 extends over 15 amino acids. Germline CDR1 is SGDLS and CDR2 is YYNGEE.

The V call is TRBV19, the J call TRBJ2-6; TRBD1 matches at 11 bases. Trimming took 4 bases from V and 0 from J; bases not matched to a gene: 2. The CDR3 consists of 17 residues. Germline V gene data show CDR1 as LNHDA and CDR2 as SQIVND (reference sequence). The CDR3 here is CASSTGTGGSGANVLTF. DNA of the CDR3: TGTGCCAGTAGTACCGGGACAGGGGGCTCTGGGGCCAACGTCCTGACTTTC.

CDR3 nucleotides: TGTGCCAGCAGCACTCGGGGGAGCTCCTACGAGCAGTACTTC. It is translated as CASSTRGSSYEQYF. This chain links TRBV28 with TRBJ2-7; D might be TRBD2 (6 bases). The CDR3 consists of 14 residues. V was clipped by 6 bases and J by 0 bases, with 12 bases between them. The germline CDR1 and CDR2 sequences are MDHEN and SYDVKM.

V gene TRBV27 combines with J gene TRBJ2-7; TRBD2 is a possible D gene (6 bases). With 0 bases removed from V and 4 bases from J, the gap between germline ends came to 13 bases. The CDR3 sequence is 15 residues long. Germline-derived CDR1 and CDR2 are MNHEY and SMNVEV (reference sequence). The CDR3 loop is CASSLSTSPGYEQYF. For the CDR3, the DNA is TGTGCCAGCAGTTTATCGACTAGTCCTGGGTACGAGCAGTACTTC.

This clone came up once. This sequence joins TRBV6-5 and TRBJ1-1, with a tentative D call TRBD1 (6 bases). Germline CDR1 MNHEY, CDR2 SVGAGI. Trimming pared 2 bases from V and 2 bases from J, leaving 15 bases between. This CDR3 is 16 amino acids long. The CDR3 DNA reads TGTGCCAGCAGTTACAGAGGGATAGGGGGAAACACTGAAGCTTTCTTT. Its protein is CASSYRGIGGNTEAFF.

The chain combines TRBV7-8 with TRBJ2-7; 7 positions agree with TRBD1. Per the germline V gene, CDR1 is SGHVS and CDR2 is FQNEAQ. CDR3 size: 14 residues. J was trimmed by 2 bases and V by 5 bases; bases with no gene match: 6. The CDR3 DNA is TGTGCCAGCAGCGCGAACAGGGGAACCTACGAGCAGTACTTC. Residues: CASSANRGTYEQYF.

The chain combines TRBV5-1 with TRBJ2-3; 16 bases align to TRBD2. From germline, CDR1 is SGHRS and CDR2 YFSETQ. The CDR3 is 18 amino acids. With 0 bases clipped from V and 2 bases from J, the junction kept 3 bases outside the gene matches. The CDR3, as DNA: TGCGCCAGCAGCTTGGCCGGGACTAGCGGGGGGGCCACAGATACGCAGTATTTT. It codes for CASSLAGTSGGATDTQYF.

The chain links TRBV7-8 to TRBJ2-7, with 7 bases that match TRBD2. Germline V CDR1 and CDR2: SGHVS, FQNEAQ. This CDR3 comprises 16 residues. Trimming took 5 bases from V and 5 from J; bases not matched to a gene: 15. Written as DNA, the CDR3 is TGTGCCAGCAGCGTAGACCTAGCGGTACCCTTGGACGAGCAGTACTTC. Its translation is CASSVDLAVPLDEQYF.

The J gene is TRBJ2-5, the V gene TRBV5-4; TRBD2 aligns across 15 bases. The CDR3 extends over 17 amino acids. Germline V gene data show CDR1 as SGHNT and CDR2 as YYREEE (reference sequence). Trimming removed 4 bases from V and 1 base from J; junction bases left unmatched: 5. The CDR3 reads CASSPGTSGRIQETQYF. CDR3 bases: TGTGCCAGCAGCCCCGGGACTAGCGGGAGGATCCAAGAGACCCAGTACTTC.

The gene calls are TRBV28 and TRBJ2-4; 7 nucleotides line up with TRBD2. After removal of 7 bases from V and 6 bases from J, the junction contained 3 bases not matched to a gene. This CDR3 is built from 12 residues. Germline V lookup: CDR1 MDHEN, CDR2 SYDVKM. CDR3 amino acids: CASTPGGNIQYF. The DNA for the CDR3 is TGTGCCAGCACGCCGGGGGGAAACATTCAGTACTTC.

This chain connects TRBV18 to TRBJ1-1; maybe TRBD1 (6 bases). Germline-derived CDR1 and CDR2 are KGHSH and LQKENI. The CDR3 totals 15 residues. Trimming removed 1 base at V and 7 bases at J, with 16 bases between. The CDR3 sequence is CASSPQYQGPLEAFF. CDR3 sequence (DNA): TGTGCCAGCTCACCACAATATCAGGGGCCCCTTGAAGCTTTCTTT.